This TCR beta chain appears in the sequencing data of a study of T cell responses to AZD1222 COVID-19 vaccine. Sequencing used immunoSEQ multiplex PCR; TCRdb keeps in-frame clones, though not all of them. The data show about 130,000 clones, about 87% seen once. Sequences were derived from peripheral blood, sampled on day 0 of AZD1222 vaccination. This receptor was identified in an adult in good health.

The CDR3, as DNA: TGTGCCAGCAGCTTGGGGGCAGGGGGCGGATACGAGCAGTACTTC. This sequence encodes CASSLGAGGGYEQYF. This rearrangement joins TRBV5-6 to TRBJ2-7, with TRBD1 identical over 8 bases. This CDR3 is built from 15 residues. CDR1 and CDR2 from the germline V gene are SGHDT and YYEEEE. The trim removed 0 bases at V and 4 bases at J, leaving 6 bases unmatched. Full variable domain (rest looked up from reference TRBV5-6 and TRBJ2-7): DAGVTQSPTHLIKTRGQQVTLRCSPKSGHDTVSWYQQALGQGPQFIFQYYEEEERQRGNFPDRFSGHQFPNYSSELNVNALLLGDSALYLCASSLGAGGGYEQYFGPGTRLTVT.